This TCR beta chain emerged from a study of human T cells and chemical hapten exposure. The junction had 8 bases not matched to a gene; V was cut back by 6 bases and J by 2 bases. Germline CDR1 and CDR2: SNHLY and FYNNEI. CDR3 length: 16 residues. A remark on this clonotype: The antigen is unknown.

Regarding time point: pre-sensitization, week 0. Noted treatment: therapeutic diphenylcyclopropenone sensitization with weekly scalp DPC. At patch-test visits, sampling came before the patch test. Whole-study findings and limits: Relative to controls, expanded TCRs formed significantly more large CDR3 similarity clusters.

TCRdb passed the RACE reads through MiXCR, listing each CDR3 protein once. The data show approximately 370,000 distinct CDR3 sequences, approximately 5.8% seen once. The chain couples TRBV2 to TRBJ2-2, with 8 positions matching TRBD2. The TCR comes from a woman aged 18-35 years with alopecia areata. Some clones in this sample may be carry-over from other donors' samples. The sample consisted of whole blood, taken in connection with sensitization to the hapten diphenylcyclopropenone (DPC). The CDR3 DNA is TGTGCCAGCAGAAAGATCGCGGGGGGTAACACCGGGGAGCTGTTTTTT. Its translation: CASRKIAGGNTGELFF.